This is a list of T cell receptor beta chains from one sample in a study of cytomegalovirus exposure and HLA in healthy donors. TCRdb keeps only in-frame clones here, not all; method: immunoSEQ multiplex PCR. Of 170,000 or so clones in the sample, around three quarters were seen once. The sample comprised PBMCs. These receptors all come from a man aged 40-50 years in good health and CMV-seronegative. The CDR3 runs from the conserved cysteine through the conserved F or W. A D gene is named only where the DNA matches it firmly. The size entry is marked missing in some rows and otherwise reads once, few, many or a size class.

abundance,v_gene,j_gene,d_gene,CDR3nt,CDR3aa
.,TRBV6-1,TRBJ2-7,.,TGTGCCAGCTCGAGAACAGGGCCCTACGAGCAGTACTTC,CASSRTGPYEQYF
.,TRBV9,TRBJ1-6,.,TGTGCCAGCAGCGGGGCCGGCGCCAATAATTCACCCCTCCACTTT,CASSGAGANNSPLHF
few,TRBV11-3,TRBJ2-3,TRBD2,TGTGCCAGCAGCTTAGTAGCGGGGGCACGGGATACGCAGTATTTT,CASSLVAGARDTQYF
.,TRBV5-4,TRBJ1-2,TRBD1,TGTGCCAGCAGGGGACAGGGGCATAGAGGCTACACCTTC,CASRGQGHRGYTF
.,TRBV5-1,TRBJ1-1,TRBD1,TGCGCCAGCAGCTTCCGGGACAGGGAGGCCACTGAAGCTTTCTTT,CASSFRDREATEAFF
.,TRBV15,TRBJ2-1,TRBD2,TGTGCCACCAGCAGAGTCCCTAGCGGGGGGCAAAATGAGCAGTTCTTC,CATSRVPSGGQNEQFF
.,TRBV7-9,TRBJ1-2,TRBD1,TGTGCCAGCACCCACGATGGCACCGGGACAGGGGATTATGGCTACACCTTC,CASTHDGTGTGDYGYTF
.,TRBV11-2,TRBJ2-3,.,TGTGCCAGCAGCCCCCCTAGGAGAACTAGCACAGATACGCAGTATTTT,CASSPPRRTSTDTQYF
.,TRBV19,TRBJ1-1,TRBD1,TGTGCCAGTAGTTCGACCGGGACAGCGAACACTGAAGCTTTCTTT,CASSSTGTANTEAFF
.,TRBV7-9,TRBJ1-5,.,TGTGCCAGCAGCTTCGACAGAATTAATCAGCCCCAGCATTTT,CASSFDRINQPQHF
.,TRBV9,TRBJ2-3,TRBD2,TGTGCCAGCAGCGGGGGGGGTCTCCGCACAGATACGCAGTATTTT,CASSGGGLRTDTQYF
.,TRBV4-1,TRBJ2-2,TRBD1,TGCGCCAGCGGCTTCGGGACAGCGAACACCGGGGAGCTGTTTTTT,CASGFGTANTGELFF
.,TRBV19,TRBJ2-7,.,TGTGCCAGTAGTATCCAGGTATCCTTAACCTACGAGCAGTACTTC,CASSIQVSLTYEQYF
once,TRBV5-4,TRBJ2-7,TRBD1,TGTGCCAGCAGCCCGACGACAGGGGGCTCCTACGAGCAGTACTTC,CASSPTTGGSYEQYF
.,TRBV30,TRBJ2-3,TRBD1,TGTGCCTGGAGTGCAGGGACAGGGGCAGATACGCAGTATTTT,CAWSAGTGADTQYF
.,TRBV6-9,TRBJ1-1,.,TGTGCCAGCAGTTATTCCAGGGATGAAATGAACACTGAAGCTTTCTTT,CASSYSRDEMNTEAFF
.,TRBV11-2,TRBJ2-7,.,TGTGCCAGCAGCTTAGTCCTCCCGGGGGAGCAGTACTTC,CASSLVLPGEQYF
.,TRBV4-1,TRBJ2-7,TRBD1,TGCGCCAGCAGCCAAGCGGACAGGGGGAGGTTCGAGCAGTACTTC,CASSQADRGRFEQYF
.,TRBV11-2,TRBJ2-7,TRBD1,TGTGCCAGCAGCATCGACAGGGCCATCAGGTACGAGCAGTACTTC,CASSIDRAIRYEQYF
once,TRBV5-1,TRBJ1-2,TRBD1,TGCGCCAGCAGCTTAGGACAGGGTGGGCTTGGCTACACCTTC,CASSLGQGGLGYTF
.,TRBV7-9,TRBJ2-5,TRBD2,TGTGCCAGCAGCTCGGGACTAGCGAGGGAGACCCAGTACTTC,CASSSGLARETQYF
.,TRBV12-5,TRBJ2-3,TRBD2,TGTGCTAGTGGTTTTTTCTTGACTAGCGGGAGTCGGACAGATACGCAGTATTTT,CASGFFLTSGSRTDTQYF
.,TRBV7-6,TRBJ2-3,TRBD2,TGTGCCAGCAGCCGGCCGGGCGGGAGCGGAGATACGCAGTATTTT,CASSRPGGSGDTQYF
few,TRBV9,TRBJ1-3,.,TGTGCCAGCAGCGTCCGGGGGGGCTGGGGACATTTGACCATATATTTT,CASSVRGGWGHLTIYF
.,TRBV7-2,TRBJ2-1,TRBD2,TGTGCCAGCAGCCTTAGATCTAGCGGGAGTGGCTATGAGCAGTTCTTC,CASSLRSSGSGYEQFF
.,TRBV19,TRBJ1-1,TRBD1,TGTGCCAGTAGTACAGATCCAGGGGGGCACACTGAAGCTTTCTTT,CASSTDPGGHTEAFF
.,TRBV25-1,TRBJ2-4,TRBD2,TGTGCCAGCAGTGAATTCACTAGCGATATTCAGTACTTC,CASSEFTSDIQYF
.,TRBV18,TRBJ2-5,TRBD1,TGTGCCAGCTCACCACCAGGCAGGGGGATGCCGGAGACCCAGTACTTC,CASSPPGRGMPETQYF
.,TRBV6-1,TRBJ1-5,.,TGTGCCAGCAGTGTTTGGGATTCCCGGGACACGGATAGCAATCAGCCCCAGCATTTT,CASSVWDSRDTDSNQPQHF
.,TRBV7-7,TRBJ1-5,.,TGTGCCAGCAGCTTAGCGCGGGATCAGCCCCAGCATTTT,CASSLARDQPQHF
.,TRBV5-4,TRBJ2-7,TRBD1,TGTGCCAGCAGCGGGACAGGGGCCTTCCCTAAGTACTTC,CASSGTGAFPKYF
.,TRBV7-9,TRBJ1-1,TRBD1,TGTGCCAGCAGCCCCAGGACAGGGCCTGAAGCTTTCTTT,CASSPRTGPEAFF
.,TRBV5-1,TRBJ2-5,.,TGCGCCAGCAGCCCAGGACAGAGCGATACTTACCAAGAGACCCAGTACTTC,CASSPGQSDTYQETQYF
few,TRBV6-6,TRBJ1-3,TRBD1,TGTGCCTGTGAACAGGGGCCCTCTGGAAACACCATATATTTT,CACEQGPSGNTIYF
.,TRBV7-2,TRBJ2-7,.,TGTGCCAGCAGCTCCCAGGGTTTCTACGAGCAGTACTTC,CASSSQGFYEQYF
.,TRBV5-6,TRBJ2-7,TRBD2,TGTGCCAGCAGCGACGAGCGGGAGAGAGAGCGCGAGCAGTACTTC,CASSDEREREREQYF
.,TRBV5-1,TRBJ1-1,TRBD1,TGCGCCAGCAGCACCGGACAGGGGGCGAACACTGAAGCTTTCTTT,CASSTGQGANTEAFF
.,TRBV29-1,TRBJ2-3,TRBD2,TGCAGCGTTGAAGATCCCAGCGGGGATACAGATACGCAGTATTTT,CSVEDPSGDTDTQYF
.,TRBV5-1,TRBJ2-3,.,TGCGCCAGCAACGAACCGGGGTACCCAGATACGCAGTATTTT,CASNEPGYPDTQYF
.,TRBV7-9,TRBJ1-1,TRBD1,TGTGCCAGCAGCTTGGAGGGGGCGCTTACTGAAGCTTTCTTT,CASSLEGALTEAFF
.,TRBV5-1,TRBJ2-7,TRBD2,TGCGCCAGCAGCTCAACTAGCGGGAGTCGGGAGCAGTACTTC,CASSSTSGSREQYF
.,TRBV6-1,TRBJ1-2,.,TGTGCCAGCCTACCGGTAAACGACTATGGCTACACCTTC,CASLPVNDYGYTF
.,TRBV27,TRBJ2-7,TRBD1,TGTGCCAGCGGGACAGCGTCCTACGAGCAGTACTTC,CASGTASYEQYF
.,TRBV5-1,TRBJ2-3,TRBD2,TGCGCCAGCAGCTTGGAGAGCGGGGGGGCCACAGATACGCAGTATTTT,CASSLESGGATDTQYF
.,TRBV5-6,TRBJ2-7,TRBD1,TGTGCCAGCAGTGGGACAGGGGGGCCCTACGAGCAGTACTTC,CASSGTGGPYEQYF
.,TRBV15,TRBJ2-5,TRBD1,TGTGCCACCAGCAGTGCTAAACAGGGGCTTCAAGAGACCCAGTACTTC,CATSSAKQGLQETQYF